This T cell receptor (beta chain) is from a study of T cells of healthy individuals. TCRdb analysed the 5' RACE reads with MiXCR anew, one entry per CDR3 protein. Of nearly 100,000 distinct CDR3 sequences in the sample, 17% are singletons; the top ten hold more than 5.5%. In its sample, this clonotype was seen many times. Germline lookup yields CDR1 DFQATT and CDR2 SNEGSKA (reference sequence). V was pared by 3 bases and J by 6 bases, with 3 bases of the junction left unmatched. The CDR3 covers 13 residues. This rearrangement joins TRBV20-1 to TRBJ2-7; 12 bases fit TRBD1. The sequence was obtained from a human donor in good health. The CDR3 nucleotides read TGCAGTGCTAGGCCGGGACAGGGGGCCGAGCAGTACTTC. Amino acids: CSARPGQGAEQYF.